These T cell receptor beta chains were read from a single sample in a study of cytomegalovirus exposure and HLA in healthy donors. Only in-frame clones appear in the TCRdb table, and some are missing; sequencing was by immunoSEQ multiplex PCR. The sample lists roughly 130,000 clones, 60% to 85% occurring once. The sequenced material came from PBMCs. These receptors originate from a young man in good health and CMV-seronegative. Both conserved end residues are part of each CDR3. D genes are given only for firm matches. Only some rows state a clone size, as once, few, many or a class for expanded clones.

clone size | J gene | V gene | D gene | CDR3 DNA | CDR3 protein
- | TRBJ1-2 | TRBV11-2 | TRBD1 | TGTGCCAGCAGCTCCCCCGGACAGGGATCGAACTATGGCTACACCTTC | CASSSPGQGSNYGYTF
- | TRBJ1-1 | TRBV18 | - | TGTGCCAGCTCACCGCTGACAGCTGAAGCTTTCTTT | CASSPLTAEAFF
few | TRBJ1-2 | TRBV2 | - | TGTGCCAGCAGTGACTATACAGACAGGATCGGTGGCTACACCTTC | CASSDYTDRIGGYTF
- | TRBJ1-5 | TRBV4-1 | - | TGCGCCAGCAGCGACCGGGGTTCCCCGGGTCAGCCCCAGCATTTT | CASSDRGSPGQPQHF
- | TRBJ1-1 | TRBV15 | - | TGTGCCACCAGCAGGTTCCAGGCGAACACTGAAGCTTTCTTT | CATSRFQANTEAFF
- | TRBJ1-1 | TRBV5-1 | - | TGCGCCAGCAGCTCATTCCGGACAGCGATGAACACTGAAGCTTTCTTT | CASSSFRTAMNTEAFF
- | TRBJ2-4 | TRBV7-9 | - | TGTGCCAGCAGCCCAACAGGCTTCCTTCAGTACTTC | CASSPTGFLQYF
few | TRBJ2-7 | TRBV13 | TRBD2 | TGTGCCAGCATCCCACCGGCGGGGGTCTCACCCCTTTACGAGCAGTACTTC | CASIPPAGVSPLYEQYF
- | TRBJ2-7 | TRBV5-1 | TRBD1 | TGCGCCAGCAGCTTGGGCCAGGGGGCCTCCTACGAGCAGTACTTC | CASSLGQGASYEQYF
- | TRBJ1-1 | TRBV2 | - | TGTGCCAGCAGTGAAAGGCAGCAGGGGTATATTCCCTCGGACGACACTGAAGCTTTCTTT | CASSERQQGYIPSDDTEAFF
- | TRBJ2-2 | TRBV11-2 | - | TGTGCCAGCCCCCTTCGCGGAAGTTCGAACACCGGGGAGCTGTTTTTT | CASPLRGSSNTGELFF
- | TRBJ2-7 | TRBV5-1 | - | TGCGCCAGCAGCTTGGGGGAGCTAAACGTCTATTACGAGCAGTACTTC | CASSLGELNVYYEQYF
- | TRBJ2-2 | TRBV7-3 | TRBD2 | TGTGCCAGCAGCCGAGGGCTAGCGGGACAAACCGGGGAGCTGTTTTTT | CASSRGLAGQTGELFF
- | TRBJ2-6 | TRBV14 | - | TGTGCCAGCAGCCACGACGGACTGGTGTCCTCTGGGGCCAACGTCCTGACTTTC | CASSHDGLVSSGANVLTF
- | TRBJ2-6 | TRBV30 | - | TGTGCCTGGACTTATTCCGGGGTCAACGTCCTGACTTTC | CAWTYSGVNVLTF
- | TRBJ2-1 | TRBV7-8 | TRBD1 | TGTGCCAGCAGCCTTCTCCTTACAGGGGACAATGAGCAGTTCTTC | CASSLLLTGDNEQFF
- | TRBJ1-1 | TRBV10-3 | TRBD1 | TGTGCCATCAGTGAGGGAGGGACAGGGAGTGAAGCTTTCTTT | CAISEGGTGSEAFF
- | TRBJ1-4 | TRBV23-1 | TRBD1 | TGCGCCAGCACCATCGAGACAGGGAGCGAAAAACTGTTTTTT | CASTIETGSEKLFF